The clone carrying this T cell receptor beta chain occurred many times. Its antigen is not identified. Unique molecular identifiers had been added to the TCR beta cDNA libraries. When about 1 to 11 million T cells were used, they gave roughly 490,000 cDNA molecules. TCRdb processed the PCR reads anew with MiXCR; each CDR3 protein has one entry. The sample includes 500,000 to 600,000 distinct CDR3 sequences, roughly 46% seen only once; the top ten take over 1.5%. The entry originates in a study of post-analysis software for immune sequencing data. Study in general: In terms of disease course, relapsing-remitting, secondary progressive and progressive-relapsing multiple sclerosis were included. Findings of the study overall: Compared with controls, patients had more of about 5 TRBV segments, including TRBV5-6, TRBV5-1 and TRBV20-1. Significantly lower normalized Chao1 diversity was seen in multiple sclerosis patients than in controls.

V was shortened by 5 bases and J by 5 bases, with 8 bases between the two germline ends. This CDR3 region has 11 residues. The germline V gene has CDR1 SGHDT and CDR2 YYEEEE. This receptor was obtained from a girl between 5 and 17 years old with multiple sclerosis. The rearrangement links TRBV5-6 to TRBJ2-7; D is possibly TRBD2 (6 bases). Sequencing was carried out using blood. The CDR3 loop reads CASSREDEQYF. The CDR3 coding sequence is TGTGCCAGCAGTAGGGAGGACGAGCAGTACTTC.